Listed below are T cell receptor beta chains from one sample, sequenced in a study of blood T cell repertoires in COVID-19. Method: immunoSEQ multiplex PCR; TCRdb's copy keeps in-frame clones and lacks some. The sample yields 100,000 or so clones, roughly 95% seen once. Material for sequencing was peripheral blood. These TCRs come from a human donor with active COVID-19. The donor label of this sample is uncertain. The CDR3 runs from the conserved cysteine through the conserved F or W. A D gene is named only where the DNA matches it firmly. The listing skips clone size in some rows; elsewhere it reads once, few, many or a size class.

j_gene	abundance	v_gene	d_gene	len	CDR3nt	CDR3aa
TRBJ1-1	.	TRBV6-5	TRBD1	15	TGTGCCAGCAGTTACCCCGATGGACAGGGTTTTGAAGCTTTCTTT	CASSYPDGQGFEAFF
TRBJ2-3	.	TRBV6-2/TRBV6-3	.	14	TGTGCCAGCAGTTTCGTCAGGGACACAGATACGCAGTATTTT	CASSFVRDTDTQYF
TRBJ1-4	.	TRBV6-6	.	13	TGTGCCAGCAGTTACGCAGGAAATGAAAAACTGTTTTTT	CASSYAGNEKLFF
TRBJ2-2	.	TRBV7-6	.	16	TGTGCCAGCAGCTCCCAAGGGGGGGGCTCAACCGGGGAGCTGTTTTTT	CASSSQGGGSTGELFF
TRBJ1-4	.	TRBV19	.	15	TGTGCCAGTAGTATCGTCGGGAAAACTAATGAAAAACTGTTTTTT	CASSIVGKTNEKLFF
TRBJ1-6	.	TRBV27	TRBD1	17	TGTGCCAGCAGTCCCCGGACAGGGGGCGCGTTAAATTCACCCCTCCACTTT	CASSPRTGGALNSPLHF
TRBJ1-5	.	TRBV27	.	14	TGTGCCAGCAGTTTGGTTCAGGGGTTTCAGCCCCAGCATTTT	CASSLVQGFQPQHF
TRBJ2-7	.	TRBV5-1	.	16	TGCGCCAGCAGCTTACGGGTCCCCGGTCCTTCCTACGAGCAGTACTTC	CASSLRVPGPSYEQYF
TRBJ2-6	.	TRBV14	.	16	TGTGCCAGCAGCCGGCTGGGGGGCTCTGGGGCCAACGTCCTGACTTTC	CASSRLGGSGANVLTF
TRBJ2-1	once	TRBV27	.	16	TGTGCCAGCAGTTTATCGTACAGGGATTGGCACAATGAGCAGTTCTTC	CASSLSYRDWHNEQFF
TRBJ1-5	.	TRBV19	TRBD1	16	TGTGCCAGTAGTATACTGGGACAGGGCGTAAATCAGCCCCAGCATTTT	CASSILGQGVNQPQHF
TRBJ2-3	.	TRBV29-1	.	13	TGCAGCGTTGTGCCGGGGTCAACGAATACGCAGTATTTT	CSVVPGSTNTQYF
TRBJ2-5	.	TRBV19	.	14	TGTGCCAGTAGTCCCTGGGCAGGCCAAGAGACCCAGTACTTC	CASSPWAGQETQYF
TRBJ2-2	.	TRBV3-1/TRBV3-2	TRBD2	15	TGTGCCAGCAGCCAAGGTAGCGGGATGGCCGGGGAGCTGTTTTTT	CASSQGSGMAGELFF
TRBJ2-1	.	TRBV10-3	.	11	TGTGCCATCAGTGCGGTAGATGAGCAGTTCTTC	CAISAVDEQFF
TRBJ2-1	.	TRBV6-5	TRBD1	14	TGTGCCAGCAGCTTGGACAGGGCCTACAATGAGCAGTTCTTC	CASSLDRAYNEQFF
TRBJ1-2	.	TRBV18	TRBD1	16	TGTGCCAGCTCACCACGAGGACCGGGACAGGGTATCGGCTACACCTTC	CASSPRGPGQGIGYTF
TRBJ2-1	.	TRBV5-1	TRBD2	18	TGCGCCAGCAGACCAGCGGGGGGTTCTACCGTCTCCTACAATGAGCAGTTCTTC	CASRPAGGSTVSYNEQFF
TRBJ2-2	.	TRBV14	.	17	TGTGCCAGCAGCCAAGGGATGATAGCAGCGAACACCGGGGAGCTGTTTTTT	CASSQGMIAANTGELFF
TRBJ2-3	once	TRBV9	TRBD2	15	TGTGCCAGCAGCGCCCGGGGACTAGCGGCAGATACGCAGTATTTT	CASSARGLAADTQYF
TRBJ2-1	once	TRBV7-9	.	14	TGTGCCAGCAGCCCCGGGATCCACGACGATGAGCAGTTCTTC	CASSPGIHDDEQFF
TRBJ1-6	.	TRBV7-9	.	16	TGTGCCAGCAGCTTAGGGGTCGGACAGTATAATTCACCCCTCCACTTT	CASSLGVGQYNSPLHF
TRBJ2-3	.	TRBV7-6	.	15	TGTGCCAGCAGCTTGACTACCAGCCCCACAGATACGCAGTATTTT	CASSLTTSPTDTQYF
TRBJ2-7	.	TRBV9	.	16	TGTGCCAGCAGCCCCGTCGACGGGTTCTGGGGAGAAAAGCAGTACTTC	CASSPVDGFWGEKQYF
TRBJ2-5	.	TRBV6-5	.	13	TGTGCCAGCAGTTACTCTGTCCGAGAGACCCAGTACTTC	CASSYSVRETQYF
TRBJ2-6	.	TRBV9	.	16	TGTGCCAGCAGCGTAAGCAGGGTGTCCGGGGCCAACGTCCTGACTTTC	CASSVSRVSGANVLTF
TRBJ1-2	few	TRBV7-9	.	14	TGTGCCAGCAGCTTGGCGGCTCCCCGTCTAGGCTACACCTTC	CASSLAAPRLGYTF
TRBJ2-1	.	TRBV12-3/TRBV12-4	.	11	TGTGCCAGCAGTATTATATTTGAGCAGTTCTTC	CASSIIFEQFF
TRBJ2-7	.	TRBV10-3	TRBD2	17	TGTGCCATCAGGGGGACTAGCGGGAGTAAAAAAACCTACGAGCAGTACTTC	CAIRGTSGSKKTYEQYF
TRBJ2-2	.	TRBV11-3	TRBD2	15	TGTGCCAGCAGCTCTAGCGGGGGTTACACCGGGGAGCTGTTTTTT	CASSSSGGYTGELFF
TRBJ1-1	.	TRBV6-5	.	10	TGTGCCAGCAGTTGGACAGAAGCTTTCTTT	CASSWTEAFF
TRBJ2-6	.	TRBV24-1	.	15	TGTGCCACCGGGGAGCCGTCCTCTGGGGCCAACGTCCTGACTTTC	CATGEPSSGANVLTF
TRBJ2-2	.	TRBV19	.	17	TGTGCCAGTAGTATAGATCGACTACACACGAACACCGGGGAGCTGTTTTTT	CASSIDRLHTNTGELFF
TRBJ2-7	.	TRBV28	.	15	TGTGCCAGCAGTTCTCCGGGGACATTATTGTACGAGCAGTACTTC	CASSSPGTLLYEQYF
TRBJ2-7	.	TRBV5-1	TRBD2	18	TGCGCCAGCAGCTTGGCGGGACTAGCGGGGACCCGGACGGACGAGCAGTACTTC	CASSLAGLAGTRTDEQYF